In this sample, the clone carrying this TCR beta chain turned up once. The entry originates in a study of T cell responses to AZD1222 COVID-19 vaccine. Profiled with immunoSEQ multiplex PCR; TCRdb holds only in-frame clones, not every one. The sample shows approximately 150,000 clones, approximately 90% of them seen only once. CDR1 and CDR2 (germline): SGHRS, YFSETQ. This CDR3 is 14 amino acids long. The V gene lost 2 bases and the J gene lost 0 bases, with 8 bases spanning the gap. The chain carries TRBV5-1 and TRBJ1-1, with D unclear. The sequence was collected from an adult who received the AZD1222 COVID-19 vaccine. The source material was peripheral blood, sampled 28 days after the second AZD1222 dose. CDR3 nucleotides: TGCGCCAGCAGCTTAGGCGGGGTGAACACTGAAGCTTTCTTT. Its protein is CASSLGGVNTEAFF. The full variable domain, with the rest looked up from reference TRBV5-1 and TRBJ1-1, is KAGVTQTPRYLIKTRGQQVTLSCSPISGHRSVSWYQQTPGQGLQFLFEYFSETQRNKGNFPGRFSGRQFSNSRSEMNVSTLELGDSALYLCASSLGGVNTEAFFGQGTRLTVV.